A selection of T cell receptor beta chains follows, all from one sample in a study of cytomegalovirus exposure and HLA in healthy donors. The protocol was immunoSEQ multiplex PCR, while the TCRdb copy is restricted to in-frame clones and leaves out a portion. This repertoire shows more than 150,000 clones, around 80% found once; its top ten account for 1.5% to 2%. Sequencing was performed on PBMCs. The receptor source for this set is a woman between 25 and 40 years old in good health and CMV-seronegative. The CDR3 runs from the conserved cysteine through the conserved F or W. D genes are given only for firm matches. Not all rows give a size; the values are once, few, many and, for expanded clones, a class.

>TRBJ2-7|TRBD2|-|TRBV6-5
TGTGCCAGCAGTTACTGGGCTAGCGGGGGGTACGAGCAGTACTTC
CASSYWASGGYEQYF
>TRBJ1-2|-|-|TRBV2
TGTGCCAGCAGTGGGGGCAGTGCCTATGGCTACACCTTC
CASSGGSAYGYTF
>TRBJ1-2|TRBD1|-|TRBV29-1
TGCAGCGCGCCGGGACAGGGCACCTATGGCTATACCTTC
CSAPGQGTYGYTF
>TRBJ2-3|-|-|TRBV29-1
TGCAGCGTTGAAGATCGACAGCTTAGCACAGATACGCAGTATTTT
CSVEDRQLSTDTQYF
>TRBJ2-7|-|few|TRBV7-8
TGTGCCAGCGCCACCAGGGGCTTCAGCTCCTACGAGCAGTACTTC
CASATRGFSSYEQYF
>TRBJ1-2|TRBD1|-|TRBV28
TGTGCCAGCCGGTCTTGGGGGACAGGGGTTGGCTACACCTTC
CASRSWGTGVGYTF
>TRBJ1-5|-|-|TRBV4-3
TGCGCCAGCAGCCAAGACAGCGTCTACAATCAGCCCCAGCATTTT
CASSQDSVYNQPQHF
>TRBJ1-3|-|-|TRBV29-1
TGCAGCGTTGTACTACACGCTGGAAACACCATATATTTT
CSVVLHAGNTIYF
>TRBJ1-1|-|few|TRBV28
TGTGCCAGCAGCTCGCAGGGTGGAGCTTTCTTT
CASSSQGGAFF
>TRBJ1-3|-|-|TRBV7-7
TGTGCTAGCAGCGCCGGGACAAATACTGGAAACACCATATATTTT
CASSAGTNTGNTIYF
>TRBJ2-3|-|few|TRBV11-2
TGTGCCAGCAGCTCCCACGACTTGAATACGCAGTATTTT
CASSSHDLNTQYF
>TRBJ1-1|TRBD1|-|TRBV7-3
TGTGCCAGCAGCAGACAGGGGTTGAACACTGAAGCTTTCTTT
CASSRQGLNTEAFF
>TRBJ2-7|TRBD1|few|TRBV30
TGTGCCTGGAGTGGGCTTGGGGACAGCCAGTACTTC
CAWSGLGDSQYF
>TRBJ1-4|-|few|TRBV6-1
TGTGCCAGCAGTGAATTAGGGGGTACTAATGAAAAACTGTTTTTT
CASSELGGTNEKLFF
>TRBJ2-2|TRBD1|-|TRBV7-2
TGTGCCAGCAGCTTAGAACGACAGGGGAAGTACACCGGGGAGCTGTTTTTT
CASSLERQGKYTGELFF
>TRBJ2-5|-|-|TRBV10-1
TGCGCCAGCAGTGCCCGGGGGGCGAGGGAGACCCAGTACTTC
CASSARGARETQYF
>TRBJ1-5|-|-|TRBV30
TGTGCCTGGAGTATCGGGACACTTAATAGCAATCAGCCCCAGCATTTT
CAWSIGTLNSNQPQHF
>TRBJ2-4|-|-|TRBV4-1
TGCGCCAGCAGCCAAGATCTGGGGGCCACCGCCAAAAACATTCAGTACTTC
CASSQDLGATAKNIQYF
>TRBJ2-1|TRBD1|few|TRBV28
TGTGCCATGGGACAGGGCACAGGTTCCTACAATGAGCAGTTCTTC
CAMGQGTGSYNEQFF
>TRBJ2-7|-|-|TRBV30
TGTGCCTGGAGGGACAGCGGGGCCCCACGGTACTTC
CAWRDSGAPRYF
>TRBJ2-1|-|-|TRBV6-4
TGTGCCAGCAGTATCGGGACTCCCGAGGGCAATGAGCAGTTCTTC
CASSIGTPEGNEQFF
>TRBJ2-1|-|-|TRBV7-2
TGTGCCAGCAGCTTAGCAGCCGGGAACGAGCAGTTCTTC
CASSLAAGNEQFF
>TRBJ2-5|-|-|TRBV7-9
TGTGCCAGCAGCTTTTCCCCCAGGAACCAAGAGACCCAGTACTTC
CASSFSPRNQETQYF
>TRBJ2-3|-|-|TRBV10-1
TGCGCCAGCAGTGATTACCAGGGCGCAGATACGCAGTATTTT
CASSDYQGADTQYF
>TRBJ1-5|-|-|TRBV9
TGTGCCAGCAGTCCTCACACCAATCAGCCCCAGCATTTT
CASSPHTNQPQHF
>TRBJ1-1|TRBD1|-|TRBV6-5
TGTGCCAGCAGACTAGACAGGGTGGACACTGAAGCTTTCTTT
CASRLDRVDTEAFF
>TRBJ1-1|-|few|TRBV10-2
TGCGCCAGCAGGTCGGGGGGCGCGGGAACTGAAGCTTTCTTT
CASRSGGAGTEAFF
>TRBJ2-5|-|-|TRBV29-1
TGCAGCGTTGGATCAGGGGCCGAGACCCAGTACTTC
CSVGSGAETQYF
>TRBJ2-7|TRBD1|-|TRBV5-1
TGCGCCAGCAGCTTGGTCTCCGGGACAGTGAGCGCCTACGAGCAGTACTTC
CASSLVSGTVSAYEQYF
>TRBJ2-3|-|-|TRBV5-4
TGTGCCAGCAGCTCGGCAGATACGCAGTATTTT
CASSSADTQYF
>TRBJ2-1|TRBD2|once|TRBV27
TGTGCCAGCAGTTCGGGACTAGCCCTCAATGAGCAGTTCTTC
CASSSGLALNEQFF
>TRBJ1-1|-|-|TRBV5-5
TGTGCCAGCAGCTTGGTGGGGGACACACAGGCTTTCTTT
CASSLVGDTQAFF
>TRBJ2-2|TRBD1|-|TRBV29-1
TGCAGCGCTCTCGGACAGGGGAGTACTTCCGGGGAGCTGTTTTTT
CSALGQGSTSGELFF
>TRBJ1-1|-|-|TRBV5-1
TGCGCCAGCAGCTTCACAGGGACTGAAGCTTTCTTT
CASSFTGTEAFF
>TRBJ1-2|TRBD1|-|TRBV6-5
TGTGCCAGCAGTTCGGACAGGGGAAACTATGGCTACACCTTC
CASSSDRGNYGYTF
>TRBJ1-6|-|-|TRBV4-3
TGCGCCAGCAGCCAAGATTTGGCAGGGGCCTCCTGGAATTCACCCCTCCACTTT
CASSQDLAGASWNSPLHF
>TRBJ2-1|TRBD1|few|TRBV15
TGTGCCACCAGCAGGAGCAGGGGGAATGAGCAGTTCTTC
CATSRSRGNEQFF
>TRBJ1-1|-|-|TRBV4-1
TGCGCCAGCAGCCCCGCCTTCGGGGGAGCGTACACTGAAGCTTTCTTT
CASSPAFGGAYTEAFF
>TRBJ2-1|-|-|TRBV9
TGTGCCAGCAGCGTAGTGGGGCGGGACGGGCAGTTCTTC
CASSVVGRDGQFF
>TRBJ1-2|-|-|TRBV10-2
TGCGCCAGCAGTGAGGGGGCCGGCAGAAGGACCGGGGGGGCTAACTATGGCTACACCTTC
CASSEGAGRRTGGANYGYTF